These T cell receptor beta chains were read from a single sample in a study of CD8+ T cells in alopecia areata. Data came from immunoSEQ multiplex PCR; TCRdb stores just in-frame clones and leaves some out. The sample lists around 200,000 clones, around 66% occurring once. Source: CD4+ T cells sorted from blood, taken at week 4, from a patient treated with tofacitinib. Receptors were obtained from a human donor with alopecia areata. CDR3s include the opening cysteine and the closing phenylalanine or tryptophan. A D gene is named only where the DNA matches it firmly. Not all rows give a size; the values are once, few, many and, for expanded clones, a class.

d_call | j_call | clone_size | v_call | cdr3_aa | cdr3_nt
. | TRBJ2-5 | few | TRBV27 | CASSYRATTRTQYF | TGTGCCAGCAGTTATAGGGCCACGACGAGGACCCAGTACTTC
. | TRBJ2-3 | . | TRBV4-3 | CASTPGVFTDTQYF | TGCGCCAGCACCCCGGGGGTCTTCACAGATACGCAGTATTTT
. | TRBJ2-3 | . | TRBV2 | CASSETSPSTDTQYF | TGTGCCAGCAGTGAAACTAGCCCTAGCACAGATACGCAGTATTTT
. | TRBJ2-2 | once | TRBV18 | CASSPRVNTGELFF | TGTGCCAGCTCACCAAGGGTAAACACCGGGGAGCTGTTTTTT
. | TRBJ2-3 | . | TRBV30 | CAWSVGKRRNF | TGTGCCTGGAGTGTAGGGAAGAGGAGGAATTTT
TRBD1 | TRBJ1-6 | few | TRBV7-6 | CASSSVDRGSSPLHF | TGTGCCAGCAGCTCGGTGGACAGGGGGTCGTCACCCCTCCACTTT
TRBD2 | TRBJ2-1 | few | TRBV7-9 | CASSLLAGGLDEQFF | TGTGCCAGCAGCCTACTAGCGGGGGGGTTGGATGAGCAGTTCTTC
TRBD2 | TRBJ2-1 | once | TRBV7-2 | CASSSSNPGLADEQFF | TGTGCCAGCAGTTCCTCCAACCCGGGACTAGCGGATGAGCAGTTCTTC
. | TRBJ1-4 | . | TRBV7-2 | CASSFPTTGKLFF | TGTGCCAGCAGCTTTCCGACGACAGGAAAACTGTTTTTT
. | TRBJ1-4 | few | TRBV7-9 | CASSPTGPPAHEKLFF | TGTGCCAGCAGCCCCACCGGGCCTCCAGCCCATGAAAAACTGTTTTTT
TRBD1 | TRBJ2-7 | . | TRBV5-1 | CASSLTPDRASGAYEQYF | TGCGCCAGCAGCTTGACCCCCGACAGGGCCAGTGGGGCCTACGAGCAGTACTTC
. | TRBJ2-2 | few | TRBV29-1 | CSVGRGTGELFF | TGCAGCGTTGGCAGGGGCACCGGGGAGCTGTTTTTT
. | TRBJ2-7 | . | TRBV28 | CASSFHSQPYEQYF | TGTGCCAGCAGTTTTCACAGTCAGCCCTACGAGCAGTACTTC
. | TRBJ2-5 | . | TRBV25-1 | CASSPMAYQETQYF | TGTGCCAGCAGCCCCATGGCGTACCAAGAGACCCAGTACTTC
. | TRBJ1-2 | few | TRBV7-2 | CASSPDRDYGYTF | TGTGCCAGCAGCCCGGACCGTGACTATGGCTACACCTTC
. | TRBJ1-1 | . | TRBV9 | CASGRDTEAFF | TGTGCCAGCGGGCGGGACACTGAAGCTTTCTTT
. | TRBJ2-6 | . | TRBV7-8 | CASSFREITGANVLTF | TGTGCCAGCAGTTTCAGGGAAATTACTGGGGCCAACGTCCTGACTTTC
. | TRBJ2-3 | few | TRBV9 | CASSVVGGVSTDTQYF | TGTGCCAGCAGCGTAGTTGGCGGGGTAAGCACAGATACGCAGTATTTT
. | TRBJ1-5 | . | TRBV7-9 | CASSLQGQPQHF | TGTGCCAGCAGCCTACAGGGTCAGCCCCAGCATTTT
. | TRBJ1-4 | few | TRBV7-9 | CASSLVRGKLFF | TGTGCCAGCAGCTTAGTACGGGGAAAACTGTTTTTT
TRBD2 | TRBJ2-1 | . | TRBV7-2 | CASSGSRGDNEQFF | TGTGCCAGCAGCGGGAGCCGGGGGGACAATGAGCAGTTCTTC
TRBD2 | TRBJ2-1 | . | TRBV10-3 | CAISILAKEQFF | TGTGCCATCAGCATACTAGCGAAGGAGCAGTTCTTC
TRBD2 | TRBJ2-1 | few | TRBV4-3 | CASSQEGPPGLAPNEQFF | TGCGCCAGCAGCCAAGAAGGCCCCCCGGGACTAGCTCCCAATGAGCAGTTCTTC
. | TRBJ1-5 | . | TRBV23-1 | CASSQHDRNQPQHF | TGCGCCAGCAGTCAGCACGACAGGAATCAGCCCCAGCATTTT
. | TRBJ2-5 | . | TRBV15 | CATSRGADQETQYF | TGTGCCACCAGCAGAGGGGCAGACCAAGAGACCCAGTACTTC
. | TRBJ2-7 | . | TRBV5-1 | CASSLAGGLYEQYF | TGCGCCAGCAGCTTGGCGGGGGGCCTATACGAGCAGTACTTC